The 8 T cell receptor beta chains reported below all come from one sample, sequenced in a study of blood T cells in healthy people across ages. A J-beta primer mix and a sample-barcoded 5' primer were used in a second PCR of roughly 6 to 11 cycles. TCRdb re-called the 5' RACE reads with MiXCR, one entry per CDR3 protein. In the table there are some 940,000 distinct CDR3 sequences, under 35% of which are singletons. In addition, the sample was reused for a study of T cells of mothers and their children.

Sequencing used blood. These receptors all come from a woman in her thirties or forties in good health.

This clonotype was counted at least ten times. CDR3 protein: CSARDLTGREYGYTF. CDR3 DNA: TGCAGTGCTAGAGATCTTACAGGCAGGGAATATGGCTACACCTTC. The J gene is TRBJ1-2, the V gene TRBV20-1, with D perhaps TRBD1 (5 bases). This CDR3 has 15 amino acids. Trimming removed 0 bases at V and 5 bases at J, with 16 bases between. CDR1 and CDR2 (germline): DFQATT, SNEGSKA (reference sequence).

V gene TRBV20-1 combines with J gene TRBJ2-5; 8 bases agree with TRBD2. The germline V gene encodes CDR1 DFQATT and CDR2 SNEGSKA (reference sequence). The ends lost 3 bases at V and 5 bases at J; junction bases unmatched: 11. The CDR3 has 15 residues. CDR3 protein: CSARNGREGGETQYF. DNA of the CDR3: TGCAGTGCTAGGAATGGACGGGAGGGGGGGGAGACCCAGTACTTC.

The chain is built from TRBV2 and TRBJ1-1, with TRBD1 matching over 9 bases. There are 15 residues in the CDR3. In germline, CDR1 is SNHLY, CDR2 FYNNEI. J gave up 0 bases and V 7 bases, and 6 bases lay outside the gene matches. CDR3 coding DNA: TGTGCCAGCACAAGGGGGACAGGGCTGAACACTGAAGCTTTCTTT. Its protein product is CASTRGTGLNTEAFF.

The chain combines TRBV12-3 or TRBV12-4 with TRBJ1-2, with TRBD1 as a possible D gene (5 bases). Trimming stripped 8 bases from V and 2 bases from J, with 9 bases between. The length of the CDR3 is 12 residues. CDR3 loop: CASGASNYGYTF. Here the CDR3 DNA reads TGTGCCAGCGGGGCCTCCAACTATGGCTACACCTTC.

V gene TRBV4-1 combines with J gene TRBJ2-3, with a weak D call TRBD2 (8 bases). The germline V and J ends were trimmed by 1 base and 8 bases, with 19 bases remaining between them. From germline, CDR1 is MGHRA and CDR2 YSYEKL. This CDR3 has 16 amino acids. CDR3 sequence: CASSQVFGGAGGTQYF. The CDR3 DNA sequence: TGCGCCAGCAGCCAAGTATTCGGGGGGGCAGGGGGTACGCAGTATTTT.

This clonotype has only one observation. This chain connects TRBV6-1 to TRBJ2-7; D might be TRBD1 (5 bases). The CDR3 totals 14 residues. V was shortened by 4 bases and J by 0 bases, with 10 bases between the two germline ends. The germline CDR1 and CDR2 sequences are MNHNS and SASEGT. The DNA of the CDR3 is TGTGCCAGCAGTGTCGACAGTAACTCCTACGAGCAGTACTTC. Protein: CASSVDSNSYEQYF.

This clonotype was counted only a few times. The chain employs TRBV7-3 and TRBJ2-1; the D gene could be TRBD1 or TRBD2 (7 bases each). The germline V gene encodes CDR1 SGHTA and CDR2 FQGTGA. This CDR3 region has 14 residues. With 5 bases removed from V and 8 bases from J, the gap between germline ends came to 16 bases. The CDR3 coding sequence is TGTGCCAGCAGCCCGTTGGGAGGGGGCTATGAGCAGTTCTTC. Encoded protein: CASSPLGGGYEQFF.

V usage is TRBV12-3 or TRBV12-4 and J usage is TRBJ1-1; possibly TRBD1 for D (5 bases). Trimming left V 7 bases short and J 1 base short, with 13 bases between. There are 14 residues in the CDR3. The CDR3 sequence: CASTLRTSNTEAFF. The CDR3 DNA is TGTGCCAGCACTCTCCGGACATCGAACACTGAAGCTTTCTTT.